A selection of T cell receptor beta chains follows, all from one sample in a study of blood T cell repertoires in COVID-19. The method was immunoSEQ multiplex PCR; TCRdb's version includes in-frame clones alone and lacks a portion of them. The profile shows tens of thousands of clones, about nine tenths of them singletons. Sequencing input: peripheral blood. The receptors shown here come from a middle-aged man with COVID-19, enrolled during active disease. Each CDR3 is given with its conserved first and last residue. The order of the fields is J gene, D gene, clone size, V gene, CDR3 length, CDR3 DNA, CDR3 protein. The D gene is left open where the match is weak. Only some rows state a clone size, as once, few, many or a class for expanded clones.

J: TRBJ1-1; D: TRBD1; size: once; V: TRBV14; length: 14; DNA: TGTGCCAGCAGCCAAGATTGGGACAGCACTGAAGCTTTCTTT; CDR3: CASSQDWDSTEAFF
J: TRBJ2-7; D: -; size: -; V: TRBV18; length: 12; DNA: TGTGCCAGCTCCCCCGATCGGGACGAGCAGTACTTC; CDR3: CASSPDRDEQYF
J: TRBJ2-7; D: TRBD2; size: -; V: TRBV4-2; length: 18; DNA: TGTGCCAGCAGCCAAGGCCCGAGGGGGGGACTAGCGGACTACGAGCAGTACTTC; CDR3: CASSQGPRGGLADYEQYF
J: TRBJ1-5; D: -; size: -; V: TRBV19; length: 15; DNA: TGTGCCAGTAGTATGGAGGGCTACGGCAATCAGCCCCAGCATTTT; CDR3: CASSMEGYGNQPQHF
J: TRBJ1-2; D: TRBD1; size: -; V: TRBV5-6; length: 16; DNA: TGTGCCAGCAGCGACACCCCGACAGGGGGCAACTATGGCTACACCTTC; CDR3: CASSDTPTGGNYGYTF
J: TRBJ2-7; D: -; size: -; V: TRBV6-4; length: 18; DNA: TGTGCCAGCAGTGTCCGTCGGACAGAAATGTTAGAGGGCTACGAGCAGTACTTC; CDR3: CASSVRRTEMLEGYEQYF
J: TRBJ2-1; D: TRBD2; size: few; V: TRBV5-8; length: 14; DNA: TGTGCCAGCAGCTCACCGGGACTAGCCGATGAGCAGTTCTTC; CDR3: CASSSPGLADEQFF
J: TRBJ1-2; D: -; size: -; V: TRBV10-3; length: 14; DNA: TGTGCCATCAGTTCGGCAGGGGTGGACTATGGCTACACCTTC; CDR3: CAISSAGVDYGYTF
J: TRBJ1-2; D: -; size: -; V: TRBV9; length: 14; DNA: TGTGCCAGCACCAGTGCAGGGCGCTACGTTGGCTACACCTTC; CDR3: CASTSAGRYVGYTF
J: TRBJ1-1; D: -; size: -; V: TRBV27; length: 11; DNA: TGTGCCAGCAGGGACAGACATGAAGCTTTCTTT; CDR3: CASRDRHEAFF
J: TRBJ2-5; D: TRBD1; size: -; V: TRBV6-5; length: 14; DNA: TGTGCCAGCAGTTACGCGACAGGGGAAAAGACCCAGTACTTC; CDR3: CASSYATGEKTQYF
J: TRBJ1-4; D: -; size: once; V: TRBV5-1; length: 16; DNA: TGCGCCAGCAGCGTGACAGGCGACCCAACTAATGAAAAACTGTTTTTT; CDR3: CASSVTGDPTNEKLFF
J: TRBJ1-1; D: -; size: few; V: TRBV11-2; length: 13; DNA: TGTGCCAGCAGCTTAGAGAGGGGGAGTGAAGCTTTCTTT; CDR3: CASSLERGSEAFF
J: TRBJ2-1; D: TRBD2; size: -; V: TRBV6-6; length: 16; DNA: TGTGCCAGCAGTTTCGGGACTAGCGGGAGGGTTGGTGAGCAGTTCTTC; CDR3: CASSFGTSGRVGEQFF
J: TRBJ2-5; D: -; size: -; V: TRBV11-2; length: 15; DNA: TGTGCCAGCAGTTCGCCTAGAGGAAGGGGGGAGACCCAGTACTTC; CDR3: CASSSPRGRGETQYF
J: TRBJ1-5; D: TRBD1; size: -; V: TRBV20-1; length: 14; DNA: TGCAGTGCTAGTGACCAGGGGGTAGGTCAGCCCCAGCATTTT; CDR3: CSASDQGVGQPQHF
J: TRBJ1-2; D: -; size: -; V: TRBV18; length: 15; DNA: TGTGCCAGCTCACCCGGACAGCGCGGCAACGTTGGCTACACCTTC; CDR3: CASSPGQRGNVGYTF
J: TRBJ1-3; D: -; size: -; V: TRBV29-1; length: 14; DNA: TGCAGTGTGCCAGGCGGGGTCTCTGGAAACACCATATATTTT; CDR3: CSVPGGVSGNTIYF
J: TRBJ2-7; D: TRBD2; size: few; V: TRBV4-1; length: 15; DNA: TGCGCCAGCAGCCTCCGGACTTCCGGCGGGGGAGAGCAGTACTTC; CDR3: CASSLRTSGGGEQYF
J: TRBJ2-1; D: -; size: -; V: TRBV2; length: 19; DNA: TGTGCCAGCCAAGGAACCACCGATTACGGGAATAAACAGTACAATGAGCAGTTCTTC; CDR3: CASQGTTDYGNKQYNEQFF
J: TRBJ2-7; D: TRBD2; size: -; V: TRBV7-9; length: 17; DNA: TGTGCCAGCAGCCCGCTAGGGACTAGCGGGAGATTTGGCGAGCAGTACTTC; CDR3: CASSPLGTSGRFGEQYF
J: TRBJ2-5; D: TRBD2; size: once; V: TRBV3-1/TRBV3-2; length: 14; DNA: TGTGCCAGCAGCCAAGGGGCCGGGGGGGAGACCCAGTACTTC; CDR3: CASSQGAGGETQYF
J: TRBJ2-7; D: -; size: -; V: TRBV15; length: 14; DNA: TGTGCCACCAGGGAGAGTGGCCCGGCCTACGAGCAGTACTTC; CDR3: CATRESGPAYEQYF
J: TRBJ2-1; D: -; size: -; V: TRBV27; length: 14; DNA: TGTGCCAGCAGTCTACTGCGTTCCTACAATGAGCAGTTCTTC; CDR3: CASSLLRSYNEQFF
J: TRBJ1-3; D: TRBD1; size: -; V: TRBV9; length: 14; DNA: TGTGCCAGCAGCGTTGGGACAGGGGGAAACACCATATATTTT; CDR3: CASSVGTGGNTIYF
J: TRBJ1-4; D: TRBD1; size: -; V: TRBV5-1; length: 14; DNA: TGCGCCAGCAGCCCGGACAGGGGAGGGGAAAAACTGTTTTTT; CDR3: CASSPDRGGEKLFF
J: TRBJ2-5; D: TRBD1; size: -; V: TRBV7-2; length: 15; DNA: TGTGCCAGCAGCCCGCGGGTCAGGGGGCTTGAGACCCAGTACTTC; CDR3: CASSPRVRGLETQYF
J: TRBJ2-7; D: TRBD2; size: -; V: TRBV19; length: 15; DNA: TGTGCCAGTAGTATAGGGGCGGGAGTTTCCTACGAGCAGTACTTC; CDR3: CASSIGAGVSYEQYF
J: TRBJ1-1; D: TRBD1; size: -; V: TRBV19; length: 15; DNA: TGTGCCAGTAGCCTTGGGGACAGGTTGAACACTGAAGCTTTCTTT; CDR3: CASSLGDRLNTEAFF
J: TRBJ1-1; D: TRBD1; size: -; V: TRBV19; length: 12; DNA: TGTGCCTCAGAATCCGGGACAGGGTGGTCTTTCTTT; CDR3: CASESGTGWSFF
J: TRBJ1-2; D: -; size: -; V: TRBV15; length: 14; DNA: TGTGCCACCAGCAGAGATTTACAGGGAGATCGCTACACCTTC; CDR3: CATSRDLQGDRYTF
J: TRBJ2-7; D: -; size: few; V: TRBV4-2; length: 15; DNA: TGTGCCAGCAGCCAAGGGCCAGAGAGGGTATCCGAGCAGTACTTC; CDR3: CASSQGPERVSEQYF
J: TRBJ1-6; D: TRBD1; size: -; V: TRBV19; length: 13; DNA: TGTGCCAGTAGTAACAGGGGCAGTTCACCCCTCCACTTT; CDR3: CASSNRGSSPLHF